A single sample is the source of the 31 T cell receptor beta chains below, sequenced in a study of patients and donors after allogeneic stem cell transplantation. TCRdb reprocessed the RT-PCR reads with MiXCR, giving one entry per CDR3 protein. The repertoire has approximately 200,000 distinct CDR3 sequences, around two fifths of them found once; the top ten carry approximately 10%. Sequencing was performed on blood, either unsorted or a sorted T cell fraction (not recorded which). These receptors all stem from a human donor who was either an allogeneic HSCT recipient or a stem cell or donor lymphocyte infusion donor (not recorded which). It is not recorded whose cells these are; they may come from a transplant donor.

The gene calls are TRBV7-2 and TRBJ1-1; no clear D. This CDR3 is 12 amino acids long. Germline-derived CDR1 and CDR2 are SGHTA and FQGNSA. The V gene lost 5 bases and the J gene lost 12 bases, with 16 bases spanning the gap. DNA for the CDR3: TGTGCCAGCAGCATAAGTAAGGGTAAAACTTTCTTT. It yields the protein CASSISKGKTFF.

This clonotype was observed at least ten times. J is TRBJ1-1 and V is TRBV7-8, with D hard to call. The CDR3 extends over 13 amino acids. Trimming took off 3 bases at V and 5 bases at J, with 10 bases between the two ends. Germline CDR1 reads SGHVS; CDR2 reads FQNEAQ. The CDR3 loop reads CASSLRHQTEAFF. CDR3 DNA: TGTGCCAGCAGCTTGCGTCACCAGACTGAAGCTTTCTTT.

The chain links TRBV4-3 to TRBJ2-1, with D possibly TRBD2 on 6 matching bases. The CDR3 consists of 16 residues. Germline CDR1 is LGHNA and CDR2 is YSLEER. Trimming removed 0 bases from V and 0 bases from J, with 9 bases in between. For the CDR3, the DNA is TGCGCCAGCAGCCAAGATTGGGGGGACTCCTACAATGAGCAGTTCTTC. Protein product: CASSQDWGDSYNEQFF.

This chain links TRBV5-1 with TRBJ1-1; no clear D gene. The CDR3 loop spans 16 amino acids. Trimming stripped 3 bases from V and 6 bases from J, with 21 bases between. Germline V gene lookup returns CDR1 SGHRS and CDR2 YFSETQ. CDR3 sequence reads: CASSWGGGSGLAEAFF. The CDR3 DNA reads as TGCGCCAGCAGCTGGGGTGGAGGGTCTGGTTTGGCTGAAGCTTTCTTT.

This clonotype was detected only once. The CDR3 ends on some other residue instead of the conserved phenylalanine or tryptophan, so this is likely a read error. This chain links TRBV12-3 or TRBV12-4 with TRBJ1-1; perhaps TRBD1 as D (5 bases). This CDR3 region has 14 residues. V lost 8 bases to trimming and J lost 1 base, with 14 bases between them. In nucleotides, the CDR3 is TGTGCCAGCCGGGTCGGGACGGGGAACACTGAAGCTTTCTTG. It yields the protein CASRVGTGNTEAFL.

This clonotype showed up many times. The chain recombines TRBV7-9 with TRBJ1-5, with D unclear. The CDR3 spans 12 residues. Trimming removed 3 bases from V and 4 bases from J, with 4 bases in between. The V gene's germline CDR1 is SEHNR and CDR2 FQNEAQ (reference sequence). CDR3 nucleotide sequence: TGTGCCAGCAGCTTTTATAATCAGCCCCAGCATTTT. This sequence encodes CASSFYNQPQHF.

The chain uses TRBV11-2 and TRBJ2-5; D not certain. Trimming removed 1 base at V and 5 bases at J, with 5 bases between. This CDR3 comprises 12 residues. CDR1 and CDR2 from the germline V gene are SGHAT and FQNNGV. The CDR3 DNA follows: TGTGCCAGCAGCTTAGTATCTGAGACCCAGTACTTC. Amino acids: CASSLVSETQYF. Supplemented by reference TRBV11-2 and TRBJ2-5, the full variable domain reads EAGVAQSPRYKIIEKRQSVAFWCNPISGHATLYWYQQILGQGPKLLIQFQNNGVVDDSQLPKDRFSAERLKGVDSTLKIQPAKLEDSAVYLCASSLVSETQYFGPGTRLLVL.

Note on this clonotype: One end of the junction varies from germline; a read error may be responsible. The rearrangement joins TRBV27 to TRBJ2-2, with D possibly TRBD1 on 5 matching bases. Germline lookup yields CDR1 MNHEY and CDR2 SMNVEV (reference sequence). This CDR3 contains 14 residues. This CDR3 is CATAQAANTAELSF. CDR3 nucleotides: TGTGCCACCGCACAGGCGGCGAACACCGCGGAGCTGTCTTTT.

The chain recombines TRBV6-6 with TRBJ1-1, with 7 bases that match TRBD1. Germline V gene sequence: CDR1 MNHNY, CDR2 SVGAGI (reference sequence). J lost 5 bases, V lost 8 bases, and 11 bases had no gene match. The CDR3 has 14 residues. CDR3 nucleotides: TGTGCCAGCTCGTACAGGGGAAGAGGGACTGAAGCTTTCTTT. It translates to CASSYRGRGTEAFF.

This clonotype was recorded a few times. The chain combines TRBV24-1 with TRBJ1-1; D is undetermined. CDR1 KGHDR and CDR2 SFDVKD come from the germline V gene. The CDR3 consists of 15 residues. V was trimmed by 3 bases and J by 0 bases, leaving 10 bases between them. The CDR3 reads CATSDHRGMNTEAFF. The DNA of the CDR3 is TGTGCCACCAGTGATCACCGCGGAATGAACACTGAAGCTTTCTTT.

This clonotype was counted ten times or more. This chain uses TRBV15 with TRBJ1-5; D unclear. The CDR3 has 15 amino acids. The germline V gene encodes CDR1 LNHNV and CDR2 YYDKDF (reference sequence). Trimming removed 6 bases from V and 0 bases from J, with 12 bases in between. This CDR3 reads CATRLALDSNQPQHF. The CDR3, as DNA: TGTGCCACCAGGTTGGCTTTAGATAGCAATCAGCCCCAGCATTTT. Supplemented by reference TRBV15 and TRBJ1-5, the full variable domain reads DAMVIQNPRYQVTQFGKPVTLSCSQTLNHNVMYWYQQKSSQAPKLLFHYYDKDFNNEADTPDNFQSRRPNTSFCFLDIRSPGLGDTAMYLCATRLALDSNQPQHFGDGTRLSIL.

The sample holds a few counts of this clonotype. The rearrangement links TRBV5-1 to TRBJ2-1, with TRBD1 as a possible D gene (6 bases). Germline CDR1 SGHRS, CDR2 YFSETQ. The CDR3 is 16 residues long. The germline V and J ends were trimmed by 4 bases and 5 bases, with 19 bases remaining between them. CDR3 in DNA: TGCGCCAGCAGCCTCAACCCGGCAGGGGTAGACAATGAGCAGTTCTTC. Protein: CASSLNPAGVDNEQFF.

This sequence joins TRBV19 and TRBJ2-3; D is undetermined. CDR3 size: 13 residues. The germline gives CDR1 LNHDA, CDR2 SQIVND (reference sequence). Trimming pared 8 bases from V and 0 bases from J, leaving 9 bases between. CDR3 sequence: CASRATSTDTQYF. The CDR3 nucleotides read TGTGCCAGTCGGGCGACTAGCACAGATACGCAGTATTTT.

The chain joins TRBV15 to TRBJ2-5, with D possibly matching TRBD1 (6 bases). The CDR3 spans 14 residues. V lost 3 bases, J lost 1 base, and 9 bases lay in between. Germline V gene sequence: CDR1 LNHNV, CDR2 YYDKDF (reference sequence). CDR3 coding DNA: TGTGCCACCAGCAGCCTGACAGGCCAAGAGACCCAGTACTTC. This codes for CATSSLTGQETQYF.

This sequence joins TRBV4-2 and TRBJ1-1, with D possibly being TRBD1 (5 bases). V shed 0 bases and J shed 5 bases, with 13 bases lying between them. Germline CDR1 reads LGHNA; CDR2 reads YNFKEQ. The CDR3 runs 15 residues. In DNA, the CDR3 is TGTGCCAGCAGCCAAGACAGGGTTGTAAGGACTGAAGCTTTCTTT. Residues: CASSQDRVVRTEAFF.

This clonotype was detected a few times. The chain combines TRBV12-3 or TRBV12-4 with TRBJ1-1; D is perhaps TRBD1 (5 bases). CDR3 length equals 14 residues. Trimming removed 4 bases at V and 0 bases at J, with 9 bases between. This CDR3 reads CASSWTILNTEAFF. The CDR3 DNA is TGTGCCAGCAGTTGGACAATTCTGAACACTGAAGCTTTCTTT.

This clonotype was seen only a few times. The rearrangement links TRBV19 to TRBJ2-7; 11 nucleotides match TRBD2. Germline V CDR1 and CDR2: LNHDA, SQIVND (reference sequence). This CDR3 spans 15 amino acids. With 5 bases clipped from V and 2 bases from J, the junction kept 5 bases outside the gene matches. CDR3 in amino acids: CASSAASGGTYEQYF. The CDR3 nucleotides are TGTGCCAGTAGTGCAGCTAGCGGGGGGACCTACGAGCAGTACTTC.

This clonotype was detected only a few times. The chain carries TRBV12-3 or TRBV12-4 and TRBJ1-5; D is perhaps TRBD1 (5 bases). V lost 7 bases and J lost 2, with 12 bases in between. This CDR3 is built from 14 residues. The CDR3 sequence: CASTKWTRNQPQHF. CDR3 bases: TGTGCCAGCACCAAGTGGACACGCAATCAGCCCCAGCATTTT.

The sample holds one count of this clonotype. V and J are TRBV7-9 and TRBJ2-5, with 8 nucleotides matching TRBD2. This CDR3 has 16 amino acids. Trimming at V came to 5 bases and at J to 2 bases, leaving 10 bases not matched to a gene. Germline assignment: CDR1 SEHNR and CDR2 FQNEAQ (reference sequence). CDR3 in amino acids: CASSPPYGGGQETQYF. CDR3 DNA: TGTGCCAGCAGCCCACCCTACGGGGGGGGACAAGAGACCCAGTACTTC.

Only a few counts were recorded for this clonotype. CDR3 amino acids: CASSLRVDNTEAFF. CDR3 in DNA: TGTGCCAGCAGCTTAAGGGTGGATAACACTGAAGCTTTCTTT. The gene calls are TRBV7-9 and TRBJ1-1; D not certain. CDR1 SEHNR and CDR2 FQNEAQ come from the germline V gene (reference sequence). Trimming cost V 2 bases and J 2 bases, with 9 bases left between them. The CDR3 runs to 14 residues.

This clonotype was counted between two and nine times. This chain joins TRBV2 and TRBJ1-2; 7 nucleotides line up with TRBD1. The CDR3 runs to 14 residues. CDR1 is SNHLY, CDR2 FYNNEI, per germline. Unmatched junction bases numbered 8, after V lost 6 bases and J lost 4 bases. CDR3 sequence: CASRNLEGAYGYTF. The CDR3 coding sequence is TGTGCCAGCAGAAATCTCGAGGGGGCCTATGGCTACACCTTC.

This chain joins TRBV4-1 and TRBJ1-1; a possible D gene is TRBD1 (5 bases). Germline V gene data show CDR1 as MGHRA and CDR2 as YSYEKL. The CDR3 is 14 residues long. V lost 0 bases and J lost 3, with 8 bases in between. The CDR3 reads CASSQDRGDTEAFF. The CDR3 DNA is TGCGCCAGCAGCCAAGATCGAGGGGACACTGAAGCTTTCTTT.

The chain recombines TRBV7-2 with TRBJ1-3, with TRBD1 identical over 8 bases. CDR1 SGHTA and CDR2 FQGNSA come from the germline V gene. CDR3 length: 16 residues. With 5 bases clipped from V and 3 bases from J, the junction kept 9 bases outside the gene matches. The CDR3 sequence is CASSPPQGARGNTIYF. The CDR3 region has the DNA TGTGCCAGCAGCCCGCCCCAGGGGGCGCGTGGAAACACCATATATTTT.

This sequence joins TRBV5-1 and TRBJ1-2; 8 nucleotides agree with TRBD1. The length of the CDR3 is 15 residues. The junction had 8 bases not matched to a gene; V was cut back by 4 bases and J by 3 bases. Germline CDR1 and CDR2: SGHRS and YFSETQ. CDR3 amino acids: CASSPRTGYDYGYTF. The CDR3 nucleotides are TGCGCCAGCAGCCCCAGGACAGGGTACGACTATGGCTACACCTTC. Full variable domain (remainder filled in from reference TRBV5-1 and TRBJ1-2): KAGVTQTPRYLIKTRGQQVTLSCSPISGHRSVSWYQQTPGQGLQFLFEYFSETQRNKGNFPGRFSGRQFSNSRSEMNVSTLELGDSALYLCASSPRTGYDYGYTFGSGTRLTVV.

The chain joins TRBV11-2 to TRBJ1-2; D not resolved. Germline CDR1 reads SGHAT; CDR2 reads FQNNGV. The CDR3 is 13 residues long. The V end was cut by 0 bases, the J end by 8 bases, with 10 bases between. The CDR3 spells CASSLDLRVGYTF. CDR3 DNA sequence: TGTGCCAGCAGCTTAGATCTACGGGTGGGCTACACCTTC.

The table lists this clonotype with a few counts. The rearrangement uses TRBV5-1 and TRBJ2-7; no clear D. V lost 0 bases, J lost 3 bases, and 13 bases lay in between. The germline V gene has CDR1 SGHRS and CDR2 YFSETQ. The CDR3 covers 15 residues. The CDR3 DNA reads TGCGCCAGCAGCTTGGAGGCAGGCCCGTTCTACGAGCAGTACTTC. It is translated as CASSLEAGPFYEQYF.

This clonotype was observed a handful of times. The chain couples TRBV4-1 to TRBJ1-4; no clear D. Germline lookup yields CDR1 MGHRA and CDR2 YSYEKL. CDR3 length equals 14 residues. The V and J ends lost 4 bases and 8 bases respectively, with 14 bases between them. DNA of the CDR3: TGCGCCAGCAGCCCGCCCATGGGCCTAGAAAAACTGTTTTTT. It encodes CASSPPMGLEKLFF.

This clonotype appeared a few times. The chain employs TRBV7-2 and TRBJ1-2, with 7 bases lining up with TRBD1. Trimming took 2 bases from V and 7 from J; bases not matched to a gene: 7. The V gene's germline CDR1 is SGHTA and CDR2 FQGNSA. This CDR3 has 14 residues. CDR3 DNA sequence: TGTGCCAGCAGCTTAACCGCAGGGGGAGGTGGCTACACCTTC. This encodes CASSLTAGGGGYTF.

This clonotype was seen a handful of times. This chain joins TRBV27 and TRBJ1-1, with 8 bases identical to TRBD1. V trimming: 5 bases; J trimming: 8 bases; junction bases outside the gene matches: 4. Germline CDR1 reads MNHEY; CDR2 reads SMNVEV (reference sequence). The CDR3 sequence is 12 residues long. The CDR3 DNA sequence: TGTGCCAGCAGTATGACAGGGGCGGAAGCTTTCTTT. Its translation: CASSMTGAEAFF.

This clonotype has a single count. The rearrangement joins TRBV3-1 to TRBJ1-2; D unresolved. This CDR3 has 13 amino acids. Germline V gene data show CDR1 as LGHDT and CDR2 as YNNKEL (reference sequence). Trimming took off 0 bases at V and 4 bases at J, with 6 bases between the two ends. CDR3 loop: CASSQDSIYGYTF. In DNA, the CDR3 is TGTGCCAGCAGCCAAGATAGTATCTATGGCTACACCTTC.

This rearrangement joins TRBV10-3 to TRBJ2-2, with D perhaps assigned TRBD1 or TRBD2 (6 bases each). The CDR3 is 15 amino acids. Germline V lookup: CDR1 ENHRY, CDR2 SYGVKD. Trimming stripped 6 bases from V and 7 bases from J, with 18 bases between. This CDR3 is CAISDDRRDSGELFF. The DNA of the CDR3 is TGTGCCATCAGCGATGACAGGCGGGATAGCGGGGAGCTGTTTTTT.